This paragraph covers one TCR beta chain sequence. The data belong to a study of cytomegalovirus exposure and HLA in healthy donors. Study in general: HLA-typed donors contributed around 88 million unique TCRs, which were held in an early data release.

PCR employed 60 Vbeta and 13 Jbeta primers. TCRdb keeps only in-frame clones here, not all; method: immunoSEQ multiplex PCR. Here the sample table reports about 110,000 clones. The CDR3 totals 16 residues. Germline assignment: CDR1 SGHRS and CDR2 YFSETQ. This TCR was sampled from a man aged 35 to 55 in good health and CMV-seropositive. The sample taken for sequencing was PBMCs. The chain recombines TRBV5-1 with TRBJ2-5; 9 bases map to TRBD1. The J call is uncertain, as TRBJ2-7 better fits the DNA end. CDR3 loop: CASSGPGQGSAYEQYF. DNA of the CDR3: TGCGCCAGCAGCGGACCGGGACAGGGATCGGCCTACGAGCAGTACTTC.